This T cell receptor beta chain was captured by sequencing in a study of cytomegalovirus exposure and HLA in healthy donors. Vbeta (60) and Jbeta (13) primers were used in the PCR. This table comes from immunoSEQ multiplex PCR, and its TCRdb copy is limited to in-frame clones, with some not included. This sample carries 130,000 to 150,000 clones, roughly 80% of them seen once, and the ten largest clones take 4.5%. CDR3 size: 14 residues. Germline lookup yields CDR1 LNHDA and CDR2 SQIVND (reference sequence). Trimming at V came to 10 bases and at J to 4 bases, leaving 10 bases not matched to a gene. This chain uses TRBV19 with TRBJ2-5; 9 positions agree with TRBD2. The sequenced material came from PBMCs. The clonotype was recovered from a man between 35 and 55 years old in good health and CMV-seronegative. The chain's CDR3 is CATRRGGAGETQYF. CDR3 DNA: TGTGCCACCCGCCGCGGGGGGGCCGGAGAGACCCAGTACTTC.